This T cell receptor beta chain was captured in a study of blood T cell repertoires in COVID-19. Overall study context: COVID-19 samples, acute and convalescent, were from the United States, Italy and Spain.

V lost 7 bases to trimming and J lost 3 bases; unmatched junction nucleotides: 2. Germline V gene lookup returns CDR1 WNHNN and CDR2 SYGVQD (reference sequence). The CDR3 contains 13 residues. Generated by immunoSEQ multiplex PCR, the TCRdb table keeps only in-frame clones and is missing some. The table lists over 100,000 clones, about nine tenths of them singletons. This TCR came from a young man with acute or convalescent COVID-19. The V and J genes are TRBV10-1 and TRBJ1-3, with 8 bases fitting TRBD1. The sequenced sample was peripheral blood. The CDR3 DNA reads TGCGCCAGCACCGGACAGGGTGGAAACACCATATATTTT. Translated, it gives CASTGQGGNTIYF.